This TCR beta chain was sequenced during a study of CD8+ T cells in alopecia areata. At the level of the study: Severity in treated patients was scored by percentage of scalp area affected. Findings and caveats of the study: Researchers report lesional scalp, most notably alopecia totalis/universalis, outstripped normal scalp in clonality.

Investigators isolated RNA and reverse transcribed it into cDNA to act as the sequencing template. Sequencing was performed with immunoSEQ multiplex PCR; in TCRdb, only in-frame clones are kept and a portion is missing. The table shows 93,000 or so clones, with 70% to 90% occurring only once. Treatment given: oral pan-JAK inhibitor, 5-10 mg twice daily. Collected material from alopecia areata patients comprised lesional scalp punch biopsies and peripheral blood. Sorting separated CD4+ and CD8+ T cells out of PBMCs. The CDR3 consists of 14 residues. V dropped 2 bases and J dropped 0 bases, with 7 bases sitting between them. CDR1 is SGHAT, CDR2 FQNNGV, per germline. With regard to this clone: Its antigen is still unknown.

The J gene is TRBJ1-1, the V gene TRBV11-2; D perhaps matches TRBD1 (5 bases). The sample was CD8+ T cells sorted from blood, taken between weeks 30 and 35, from a patient treated with tofacitinib. The sequence was obtained from a human donor with alopecia areata. The chain's CDR3 is CASSLWDLNTEAFF. As DNA, the CDR3 is TGTGCCAGCAGCTTATGGGACCTGAACACTGAAGCTTTCTTT.